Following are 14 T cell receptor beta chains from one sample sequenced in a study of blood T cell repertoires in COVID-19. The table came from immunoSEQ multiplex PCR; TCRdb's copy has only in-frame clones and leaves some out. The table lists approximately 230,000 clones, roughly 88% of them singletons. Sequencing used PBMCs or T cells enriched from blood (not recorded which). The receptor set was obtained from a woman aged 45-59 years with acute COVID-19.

The CDR3 bases are TGTGCCACCAGTGACCCACCGACAGGGGGCGTTACGAGAACCGGGGAGCTGTTTTTT. It translates to CATSDPPTGGVTRTGELFF. The gene calls are TRBV24-1 and TRBJ2-2; 10 nucleotides agree with TRBD1. Germline assignment: CDR1 KGHDR and CDR2 SFDVKD. Trimming took 4 bases from V and 5 from J; bases not matched to a gene: 15. The CDR3 covers 19 residues.

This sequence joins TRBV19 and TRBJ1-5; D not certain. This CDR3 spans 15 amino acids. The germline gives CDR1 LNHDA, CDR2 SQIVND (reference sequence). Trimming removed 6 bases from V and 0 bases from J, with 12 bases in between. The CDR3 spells CASSKPRDSNQPQHF. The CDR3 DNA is TGTGCCAGTAGCAAACCAAGAGATAGCAATCAGCCCCAGCATTTT.

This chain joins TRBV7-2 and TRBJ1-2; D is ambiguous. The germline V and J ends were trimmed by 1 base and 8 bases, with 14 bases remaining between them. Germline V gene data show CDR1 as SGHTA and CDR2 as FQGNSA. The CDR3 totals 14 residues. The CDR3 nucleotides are TGTGCCAGCAGCTTAGTTGAAACGGGTGGCGGCTACACCTTC. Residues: CASSLVETGGGYTF.

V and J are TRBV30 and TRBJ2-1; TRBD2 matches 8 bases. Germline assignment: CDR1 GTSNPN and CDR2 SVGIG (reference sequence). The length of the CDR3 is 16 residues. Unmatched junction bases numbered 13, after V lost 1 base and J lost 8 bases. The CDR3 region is CAWSGWVAGLNYEQFF. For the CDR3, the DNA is TGTGCCTGGAGTGGGTGGGTAGCGGGACTGAATTATGAGCAGTTCTTC.

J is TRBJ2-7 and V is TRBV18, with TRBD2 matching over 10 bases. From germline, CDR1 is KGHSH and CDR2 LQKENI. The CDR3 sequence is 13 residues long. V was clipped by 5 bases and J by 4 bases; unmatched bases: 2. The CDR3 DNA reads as TGTGCCAGCTCATCGGGACTAGCGTACGAGCAGTACTTC. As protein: CASSSGLAYEQYF.

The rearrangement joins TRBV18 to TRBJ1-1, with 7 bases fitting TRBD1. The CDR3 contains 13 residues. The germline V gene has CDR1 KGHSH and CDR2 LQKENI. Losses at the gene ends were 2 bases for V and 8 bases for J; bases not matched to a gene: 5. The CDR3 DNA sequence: TGTGCCAGCTCACCAAATCGGGGACAGGAAGCTTTCTTT. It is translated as CASSPNRGQEAFF.

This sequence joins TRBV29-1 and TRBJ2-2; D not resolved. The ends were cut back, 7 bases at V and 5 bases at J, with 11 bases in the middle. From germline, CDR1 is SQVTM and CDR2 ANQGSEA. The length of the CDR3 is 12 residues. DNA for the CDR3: TGCAGCGCCGTGATCACTACCGGGGAGCTGTTTTTT. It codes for CSAVITTGELFF.

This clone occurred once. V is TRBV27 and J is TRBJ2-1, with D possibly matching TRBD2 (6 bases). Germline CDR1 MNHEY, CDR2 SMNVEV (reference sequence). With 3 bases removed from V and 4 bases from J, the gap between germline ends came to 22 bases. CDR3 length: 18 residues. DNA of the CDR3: TGTGCCAGCAGTTTCCGAGTAGCGGCAATAAGAAGTTACAATGAGCAGTTCTTC. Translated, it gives CASSFRVAAIRSYNEQFF.

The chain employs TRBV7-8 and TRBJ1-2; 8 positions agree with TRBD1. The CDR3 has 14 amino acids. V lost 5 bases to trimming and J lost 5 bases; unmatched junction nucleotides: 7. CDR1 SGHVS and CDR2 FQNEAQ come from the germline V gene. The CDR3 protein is CASSSRDRRYGYTF. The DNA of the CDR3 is TGTGCCAGCAGCAGCCGGGACAGGAGGTATGGCTACACCTTC. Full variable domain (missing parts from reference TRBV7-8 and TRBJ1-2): GAGVSQSPRYKVAKRGQDVALRCDPISGHVSLFWYQQALGQGPEFLTYFQNEAQLDKSGLPSDRFFAERPEGSVSTLKIQRTQQEDSAVYLCASSSRDRRYGYTFGSGTRLTVV.

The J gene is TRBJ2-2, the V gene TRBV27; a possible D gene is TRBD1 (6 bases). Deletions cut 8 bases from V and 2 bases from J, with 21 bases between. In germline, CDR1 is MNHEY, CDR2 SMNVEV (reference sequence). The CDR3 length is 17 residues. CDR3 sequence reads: CASLSRGPGFNTGELFF. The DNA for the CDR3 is TGTGCCAGCCTCAGCAGGGGCCCTGGGTTTAACACCGGGGAGCTGTTTTTT.

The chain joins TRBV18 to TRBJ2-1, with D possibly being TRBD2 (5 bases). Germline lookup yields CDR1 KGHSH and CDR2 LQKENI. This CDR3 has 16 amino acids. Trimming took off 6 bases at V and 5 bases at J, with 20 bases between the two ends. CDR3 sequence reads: CASSRSAGPSNNEQFF. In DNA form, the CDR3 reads TGTGCCAGCTCCCGTTCCGCGGGCCCGTCTAACAATGAGCAGTTCTTC.

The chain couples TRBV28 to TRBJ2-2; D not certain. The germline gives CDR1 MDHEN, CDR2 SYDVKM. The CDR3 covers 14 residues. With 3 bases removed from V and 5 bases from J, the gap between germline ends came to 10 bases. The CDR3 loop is CASSFQAWTGELFF. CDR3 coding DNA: TGTGCCAGCAGTTTCCAAGCCTGGACCGGGGAGCTGTTTTTT.

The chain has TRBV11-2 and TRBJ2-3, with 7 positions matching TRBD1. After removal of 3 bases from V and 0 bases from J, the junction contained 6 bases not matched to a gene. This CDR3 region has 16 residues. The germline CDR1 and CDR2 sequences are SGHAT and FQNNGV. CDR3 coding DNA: TGTGCCAGCAGCTTTACCAGGGGGATCAGCACAGATACGCAGTATTTT. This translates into CASSFTRGISTDTQYF.

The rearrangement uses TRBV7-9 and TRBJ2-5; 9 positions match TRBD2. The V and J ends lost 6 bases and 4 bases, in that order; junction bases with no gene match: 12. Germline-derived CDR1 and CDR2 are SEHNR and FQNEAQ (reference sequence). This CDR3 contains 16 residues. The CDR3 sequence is CASRHGAGGPGETQYF. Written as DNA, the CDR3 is TGTGCCAGCAGGCACGGGGCGGGAGGGCCCGGAGAGACCCAGTACTTC. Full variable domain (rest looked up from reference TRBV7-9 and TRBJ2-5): DTGVSQNPRHKITKRGQNVTFRCDPISEHNRLYWYRQTLGQGPEFLTYFQNEAQLEKSRLLSDRFSAERPKGSFSTLEIQRTEQGDSAMYLCASRHGAGGPGETQYFGPGTRLLVL.